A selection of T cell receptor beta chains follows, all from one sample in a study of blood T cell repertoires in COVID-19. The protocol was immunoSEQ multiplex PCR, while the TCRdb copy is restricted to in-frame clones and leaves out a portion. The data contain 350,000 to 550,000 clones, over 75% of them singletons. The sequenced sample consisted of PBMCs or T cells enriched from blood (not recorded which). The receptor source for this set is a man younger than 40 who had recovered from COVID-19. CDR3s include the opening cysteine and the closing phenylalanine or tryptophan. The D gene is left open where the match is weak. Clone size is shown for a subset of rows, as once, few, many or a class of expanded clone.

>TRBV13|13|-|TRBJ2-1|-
TGTGCCAGCAGCTTCGGCGGAAGCGATGAGCAGTTCTTC
CASSFGGSDEQFF
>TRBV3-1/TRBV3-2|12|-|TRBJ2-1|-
TGTGCCAGCAGCCGGAGCTTCGATGAGCAGTTCTTC
CASSRSFDEQFF
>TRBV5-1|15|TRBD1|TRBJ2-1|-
TGCGCCAGCAGCTCATTAGGGGACAGGGTGAATGAGCAGTTCTTC
CASSSLGDRVNEQFF
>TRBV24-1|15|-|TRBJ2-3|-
TGTGCCACCAGTGATTTGGCGGAGCCCACAGATACGCAGTATTTT
CATSDLAEPTDTQYF
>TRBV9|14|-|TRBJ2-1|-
TGTGCCAGCAGCGTAACTAGCTCCTACAATGAGCAGTTCTTC
CASSVTSSYNEQFF
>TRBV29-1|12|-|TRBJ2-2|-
TGCAGCGTTGAAGAGCCTAGGGGGGAGCTGTTTTTT
CSVEEPRGELFF
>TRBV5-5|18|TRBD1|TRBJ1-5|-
TGTGCCAGCAGCCCGCTAGAGACAGGGTTTTATAGCAATCAGCCCCAGCATTTT
CASSPLETGFYSNQPQHF
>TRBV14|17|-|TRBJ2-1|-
TGTGCCAGCAGCTTATCCCTATGGGGCCTCAACGGAGGGGAGCAGTTCTTC
CASSLSLWGLNGGEQFF
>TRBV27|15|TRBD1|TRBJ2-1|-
TGTGCCAGCCGAGGCCCGGGACAGGGTGTTAGTGAGCAGTTCTTC
CASRGPGQGVSEQFF
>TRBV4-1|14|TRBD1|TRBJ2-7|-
TGCGCCAGCAGACATGACAGGGTGCCCGCCGAGCAGTACTTC
CASRHDRVPAEQYF
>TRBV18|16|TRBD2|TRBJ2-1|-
TGTGCCAGCTCCCCCGCTAGCGGGTCAAGTGTGGGAGAGCAGTTCTTC
CASSPASGSSVGEQFF
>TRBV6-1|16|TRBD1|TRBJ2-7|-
TGTGCCAGCAGTGAGGATTCCGGGACAGGGGCCTACGAGCAGTACTTC
CASSEDSGTGAYEQYF
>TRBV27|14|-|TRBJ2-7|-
TGTGCCAGCAGTTTGTCGGGTCGCTCCTACGAGCAGTACTTC
CASSLSGRSYEQYF
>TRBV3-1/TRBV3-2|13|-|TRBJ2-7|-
TGTGCCAGCAGCCAAGTCAGGGGCTACGAGCAGTACTTC
CASSQVRGYEQYF
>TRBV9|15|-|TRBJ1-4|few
TGTGCCAGCAGCCTACGACCGGCGGGCAATGAAAAACTGTTTTTT
CASSLRPAGNEKLFF
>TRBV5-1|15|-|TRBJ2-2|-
TGCGCCAGCAGCGGCAGGGTACGAAACACCGGGGAGCTGTTTTTT
CASSGRVRNTGELFF
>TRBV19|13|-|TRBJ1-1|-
TGTGCCAGTATACGGACACTGAACACTGAAGCTTTCTTT
CASIRTLNTEAFF
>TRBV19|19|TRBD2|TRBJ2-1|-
TGTGCCAGTAGTATGGGCTCCTTATCTGCGGGGGGGAGGTACAATGAGCAGTTCTTC
CASSMGSLSAGGRYNEQFF
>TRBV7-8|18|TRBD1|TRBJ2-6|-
TGTGCCAGCAGCTTATCCGGGACAGGGACCTCTGGGGCCAACGTCCTGACTTTC
CASSLSGTGTSGANVLTF
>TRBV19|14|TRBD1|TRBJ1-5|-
TGTGCCAGTTCCGGACAGGGAGGCAATCAGCCCCAGCATTTT
CASSGQGGNQPQHF
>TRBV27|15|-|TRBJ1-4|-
TGTGCCAGCAGTCTAGGGGACGGGACACGTGAAAAACTGTTTTTT
CASSLGDGTREKLFF
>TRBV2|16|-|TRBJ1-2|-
TGTGCCAGCAGTCGATCTCCCCGGACAGAGAAGGATGGCTACACCTTC
CASSRSPRTEKDGYTF
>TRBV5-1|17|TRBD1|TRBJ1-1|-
TGCGCCAGCAGCTTTACCGGGACAGGGGTAGGGAACACTGAAGCTTTCTTT
CASSFTGTGVGNTEAFF
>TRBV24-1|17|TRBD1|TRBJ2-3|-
TGTGCCACCAGTGATTATACAGGGGGCACGGGCACAGATACGCAGTATTTT
CATSDYTGGTGTDTQYF
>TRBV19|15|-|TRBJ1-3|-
TGTGCCAGTAGTAATCCGGTTCTCTCTGGAAACACCATATATTTT
CASSNPVLSGNTIYF
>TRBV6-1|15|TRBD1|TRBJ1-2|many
TGTGCCAGCAGTGATCAAAATGGACAGGGTTATGGCTACACCTTC
CASSDQNGQGYGYTF
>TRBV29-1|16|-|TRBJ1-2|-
TGCAGCGGAAGGGACGACCGGGACACCTCTAACTATGGCTACACCTTC
CSGRDDRDTSNYGYTF
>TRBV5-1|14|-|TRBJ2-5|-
TGCGCCAGCAGCTTCGGAGGGGAACAAGAGACCCAGTACTTC
CASSFGGEQETQYF
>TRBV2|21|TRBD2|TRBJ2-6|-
TGTGCCAGCACTGACCCTGTAAAACTAGCGGTCCAGCGAGAGGGGGCCAACGTCCTGACTTTC
CASTDPVKLAVQREGANVLTF
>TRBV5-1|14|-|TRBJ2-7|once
TGCGCCAGCAGCTTCCTTGGACAGACCTACGAGCAGTACTTC
CASSFLGQTYEQYF
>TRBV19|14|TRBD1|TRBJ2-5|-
TGTGCCAGTAGTGTCCAGACAGGGGGGGAGACCCAGTACTTC
CASSVQTGGETQYF
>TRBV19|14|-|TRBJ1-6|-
TGTGCCAGTAGTATAGGACAGATGAATTCACCCCTCCACTTT
CASSIGQMNSPLHF
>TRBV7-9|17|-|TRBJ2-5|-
TGTGCCAGCAGCTTGACCCGGAGCGGCCAGTACCAAGAGACCCAGTACTTC
CASSLTRSGQYQETQYF
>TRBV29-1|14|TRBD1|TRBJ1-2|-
TGCAGCGTTGACCGTACGGACAGGGGCAATGGCTACACCTTC
CSVDRTDRGNGYTF
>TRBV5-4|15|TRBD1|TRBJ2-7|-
TGTGCCAGCAGCTTTCCGGGACAGGGAAACTACGAGCAGTACTTC
CASSFPGQGNYEQYF
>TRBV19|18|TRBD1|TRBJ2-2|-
TGTGCCAGTAGTAGGACAGGGAGGAGTAGAAAGGGGACCGGGGAGCTGTTTTTT
CASSRTGRSRKGTGELFF
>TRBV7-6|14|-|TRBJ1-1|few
TGTGCCAGCAGCCAGGGGTTATGGGACACTGAAGCTTTCTTT
CASSQGLWDTEAFF
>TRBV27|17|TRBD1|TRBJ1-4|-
TGTGCCAGCAGCGGCGGACAGGGAAATTCAGGTTGGGAAAAACTGTTTTTT
CASSGGQGNSGWEKLFF
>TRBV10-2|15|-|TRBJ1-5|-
TGCGCCAGCACCGCCCTAAGATCAAGCAATCAGCCCCAGCATTTT
CASTALRSSNQPQHF
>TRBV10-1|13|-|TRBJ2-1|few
TGCGCCAGCAGTGGCGGGCTAGTTAATGAGCAGTTCTTC
CASSGGLVNEQFF